The entry that follows covers one T cell receptor beta chain sequence. The V gene's germline CDR1 is LGHDT and CDR2 YNNKEL (reference sequence). Trimming took 4 bases from V and 5 from J; bases not matched to a gene: 4. The CDR3 runs 14 residues. This sample is part of a study of blood T cell repertoires in COVID-19. Generated by immunoSEQ multiplex PCR, the TCRdb table keeps only in-frame clones and is missing some. The sample lists 150,000 to 200,000 clones; roughly 80% were seen once. The genes are TRBV3-1 (or the pseudogene TRBV3-2) and TRBJ2-2; 7 bases are a match to TRBD1. Sequences were obtained from peripheral blood. The receptor was derived from a man in his sixties with active or convalescent COVID-19. The CDR3 region is CASSRQGLTGELFF. The CDR3 region has the DNA TGTGCCAGCAGCCGACAGGGTCTAACCGGGGAGCTGTTTTTT.